The present T cell receptor (beta chain) was sequenced within a study of shared clonotypes between healthy human individuals. Study outcomes and limitations: Sequencing depth was predicted to influence how clonotypes are shared among donors. The low donor count limited represented genetic and exposure-history diversity.

After removal of 5 bases from V and 2 bases from J, the junction contained 4 bases not matched to a gene. The CDR3 covers 16 residues. In germline, CDR1 is SEHNR, CDR2 FQNEAQ (reference sequence). Of note for this clone: The antigen is undetermined.

The table came from immunoSEQ multiplex PCR; TCRdb's copy has only in-frame clones and leaves some out. The sample records approximately 500,000 clones, around four fifths being singletons. This TCR derives from a woman in her thirties or forties in good health. Some clones in this sample may be carry-over from other donors' samples. The sequenced sample was PBMCs. This chain connects TRBV7-9 to TRBJ2-3; 13 bases fit TRBD2. The CDR3 nucleotides read TGTGCCAGCAGCCTGGGACTAGCGGGACTCACAGATACGCAGTATTTT. It encodes CASSLGLAGLTDTQYF.